The following is a T cell receptor beta chain sequence with its context. The data belong to a study of control samples from healthy donors and cancer patients. Measured with immunoSEQ multiplex PCR; TCRdb has only the in-frame clones, and not every one. Found here are about 58,000 clones, approximately 89% of them singletons; the top ten hold roughly 13%. Germline-derived CDR1 and CDR2 are MNHEY and SVGAGI. Unmatched junction bases numbered 5, after V lost 6 bases and J lost 2 bases. The length of the CDR3 is 15 residues. The chain has TRBV6-5 and TRBJ2-3, with 10 bases matching TRBD2. Material: PBMCs. The sequence derives from a woman in her fifties or sixties with lung cancer. The CDR3 nucleotides are TGTGCCAGCAGCCTTAGCGGGGGGACCACAGATACGCAGTATTTT. Encoded protein: CASSLSGGTTDTQYF.